Following are 5 T cell receptor beta chains from one sample sequenced in a study of T-cell memory formation after mild COVID-19. From the 5' RACE reads, TCRdb called clonotypes with MiXCR, one entry per CDR3 protein. The top ten hold 20% to 25% of the sample, which has roughly 370,000 distinct CDR3 sequences, more than 15% seen once. The sample taken for sequencing was PBMCs or a T cell subset sorted from them (not recorded which). All receptors come from a man aged 18 to 30 who had mild COVID-19 (a few samples of this study predate the infection). Cell type and time point are not known.

This chain joins TRBV4-1 and TRBJ2-3, with 10 nucleotides matching TRBD2. Germline V gives CDR1 MGHRA, CDR2 YSYEKL. Losses at the gene ends were 0 bases for V and 0 bases for J; bases not matched to a gene: 3. This CDR3 comprises 17 residues. The chain's CDR3 is CASSQDTSGASTDTQYF. CDR3 coding DNA: TGCGCCAGCAGCCAAGACACTAGCGGGGCTAGCACAGATACGCAGTATTTT.

The chain couples TRBV6-2 or TRBV6-3 to TRBJ1-4; possible D gene TRBD1, 5 bases. CDR1 MNHEY and CDR2 SVGEGT come from the germline V gene. Deletions cut 11 bases from V and 7 bases from J, with 20 bases between. CDR3 length: 14 residues. The CDR3 sequence: CARCRGAQSEKLFF. The DNA of the CDR3 is TGTGCCCGCTGCCGCGGGGCGCAGAGTGAAAAACTGTTTTTT.

The chain combines TRBV12-3 or TRBV12-4 with TRBJ2-5, with D perhaps TRBD2 (6 bases). The V end lost 6 bases, the J end lost 4 bases, and 15 bases lay between the germline ends. The CDR3 has 14 amino acids. The CDR3 DNA reads TGTGCCAGCAGCCCCACGGGGGTAGGAGAGACCCAGTACTTC. The encoded protein is CASSPTGVGETQYF.

The table lists this clonotype with a few counts. The chain recombines TRBV4-1 with TRBJ1-6, with D uncertain. Deletions cut 1 base from V and 4 bases from J, with 11 bases between. Germline values: CDR1 MGHRA, CDR2 YSYEKL. The CDR3 contains 16 residues. The CDR3 DNA is TGCGCCAGCAGCCAAGTTTTTGACTATTATAATTCACCCCTCCACTTT. Translated: CASSQVFDYYNSPLHF.

The rearrangement links TRBV7-9 to TRBJ2-2; either TRBD1 or TRBD2 may fit D (6 bases each). Deletions cut 11 bases from V and 3 bases from J, with 13 bases between. CDR1 is SEHNR, CDR2 FQNEAQ, per germline (reference sequence). This CDR3 spans 13 amino acids. The CDR3 nucleotides are TGTGCCTGCTCGAGGGGGGACACCGGGGAGCTGTTTTTT. Translating it yields CACSRGDTGELFF.